The present entry profiles one T cell receptor (beta chain) with its context. Its antigen remains undetermined. It has no much larger one-base neighbor in the sample; base qualities were not kept. Separate from the roughly 650-subject first cohort, the validation cohort of 90 to 150 subjects was the group to which the donors belonged. Libraries came from the immunoSEQ multiplex PCR assay. The original methods were these. To diagnose cytomegalovirus status from the catalog of TCR beta chain sequences, a statistical classification framework was built. TCRdb stores this immuneACCESS table with in-frame sequences only. Part of the clones is absent; in the studies checked, under half of the shortfall reflects unresolved V genes, and no reason is known for the rest. V, J and clone size derive from that table, while D and trimming were established from the DNA sequence. In all, the sample holds under 200,000 clones, and roughly 90% of those were seen once. Of the sample, 5.5% to 6% is held by the ten largest clones.

This specimen comes from a study of cytomegalovirus exposure and HLA in healthy donors (dated by TCRdb to about 2017). Context from the whole study: The 670 or so repertoires of the first cohort and the 120 validation repertoires were produced on the same platform, according to a later analysis. The study was designed to test whether signatures of past pathogen exposure could be identified by cataloging public T cell receptors. A separate validation cohort of 100 to 150 different subjects was used in addition to the approximately 640-subject first cohort. To predict cytomegalovirus infection status, the study brought together high-throughput TCR immunosequencing, statistical association of individual TCRs with disease status, and machine learning.

What the authors observed across the whole study: Most TCR sequences were seen in very few donors, while some public TCRs were found in many individuals. In the study, 150 to 200 TCR beta chains were listed as associated with cytomegalovirus. Subsequent analysis determined that TCRs grouped into clusters in the first cohort also showed a tendency toward co-occurrence across the 130 or so validation repertoires, and approximately 94% of cluster scores exceeded 0. In both the original and validation cohorts, the classifier was reported to diagnose cytomegalovirus status with high specificity and sensitivity. A later analysis had no HLA typing for the validation cohort, so co-occurrence there was scored across all 130 or so repertoires. It was suggested by the authors that the approach could potentially be generalized to other disease states and immunological phenotypes. In vitro tests confirmed that a few of the cytomegalovirus-associated TCR beta chains recognize cytomegalovirus antigens.

From cysteine to phenylalanine, the CDR3 is 13 amino acids long. Only the CDR3 portion is preserved as DNA: 39 bases, with reading frame beginning at the first base. V gives up 4 bases and J gives up 5 bases, and the segment between their germline ends measures 12 bases. The germline V gene sets CDR1 to LGHNA and CDR2 to YSLEER. The receptor's source is a woman aged 25 to 39 in good health and CMV-seronegative. This sequence uses TRBV4-3 and TRBJ2-7; TRBD1 might be the D gene, on 5 matching bases. Specimen: PBMCs. The DNA sequence is TGCGCCAGCAGCCGAAGTTGGGGCGACGAGCAGTACTTC. Translated, it reads CASSRSWGDEQYF.